The 17 T cell receptor beta chains below all came from one sample that was sequenced in a study of blood T cell repertoires in COVID-19. Profiling relied on immunoSEQ multiplex PCR, and the TCRdb table lists in-frame clones only, not all of them. Of around 250,000 clones listed, under 90% were seen once; the top ten hold about 3%. Sequenced input: peripheral blood. Receptor source: a woman aged 18-35 years with acute or convalescent COVID-19.

The chain couples TRBV5-4 to TRBJ2-1, with D maybe TRBD2 (6 bases). V lost 1 base, J lost 6 bases, and 17 bases lay in between. The germline CDR1 and CDR2 sequences are SGHNT and YYREEE (reference sequence). CDR3 length equals 16 residues. CDR3 sequence (DNA): TGTGCCAGCAGCTTGCGACTAGTAGTAAAGGGCAATGAGCAGTTCTTC. It codes for CASSLRLVVKGNEQFF.

The chain employs TRBV19 and TRBJ2-7; 7 nucleotides match TRBD2. Germline values: CDR1 LNHDA, CDR2 SQIVND (reference sequence). V shed 6 bases and J 1 base; nucleotides not matched to a gene: 9. The CDR3 totals 15 residues. The CDR3: CASRIREGRSYEQYF. The CDR3 region has the DNA TGTGCCAGTAGGATAAGGGAGGGCCGTTCCTACGAGCAGTACTTC. Filled out from reference TRBV19 and TRBJ2-7, the complete variable domain reads DGGITQSPKYLFRKEGQNVTLSCEQNLNHDAMYWYRQDPGQGLRLIYYSQIVNDFQKGDIAEGYSVSREKKESFPLTVTSAQKNPTAFYLCASRIREGRSYEQYFGPGTRLTVT.

Only one count was recorded for this clone. The chain couples TRBV7-9 to TRBJ1-2, with 7 bases aligning to TRBD1. Trimming cost V 1 base and J 14 bases; bases outside gene matches: 7. The CDR3 consists of 12 residues. CDR1 and CDR2 (germline): SEHNR, FQNEAQ (reference sequence). The CDR3 coding sequence is TGTGCCAGCAGCTTAGGCTCGGCGACAGGGACCTTC. This encodes CASSLGSATGTF.

V usage is TRBV18 and J usage is TRBJ1-1, with a possible D match to TRBD1 (6 bases). V lost 6 bases and J lost 1, with 21 bases in between. This CDR3 has 17 residues. The germline V gene has CDR1 KGHSH and CDR2 LQKENI. CDR3 coding DNA: TGTGCCAGCTCGCTAGATACAGGGCCTACGACGAACACTGAAGCTTTCTTT. It encodes CASSLDTGPTTNTEAFF.

This clone has a single count. The chain couples TRBV6-6 to TRBJ1-2; a weak D match, TRBD1 (5 bases). This CDR3 region has 14 residues. CDR1 and CDR2 (germline): MNHNY, SVGAGI (reference sequence). The ends were cut back, 7 bases at V and 1 base at J, with 13 bases in the middle. CDR3 loop: CASIVGGSNYGYTF. DNA for the CDR3: TGTGCCAGCATAGTTGGGGGGAGTAACTATGGCTACACCTTC.

This clone was observed a handful of times. The chain recombines TRBV18 with TRBJ1-1; D gene unclear. V was clipped by 5 bases and J by 6 bases, with 16 bases between them. From germline, CDR1 is KGHSH and CDR2 LQKENI. The CDR3 spans 14 residues. Here the CDR3 DNA reads TGTGCCAGCTCAAAGGTCGCGGATGCTCCTGAAGCTTTCTTT. Encoded protein: CASSKVADAPEAFF.

The CDR3 DNA sequence: TGTGCCAGTAGTACAGGCGACAAACGACCCTACAATGAGCAGTTCTTC. It yields the protein CASSTGDKRPYNEQFF. The J gene is TRBJ2-1, the V gene TRBV19; D gene uncertain. The CDR3 sequence is 16 residues long. Germline V gene sequence: CDR1 LNHDA, CDR2 SQIVND (reference sequence). V gave up 4 bases and J gave up 2 bases, with 15 bases separating them.

This chain links TRBV11-3 with TRBJ2-1; TRBD2 might be the D (5 bases). The CDR3 is 19 amino acids. Trimming took off 1 base at V and 0 bases at J, with 19 bases between the two ends. Germline V gene data show CDR1 as SGHNT and CDR2 as YENEEA. The CDR3 here is CASSLVGSSSSSSYNEQFF. CDR3 DNA sequence: TGTGCCAGCAGCTTAGTGGGGTCTAGCTCCTCGAGCTCCTACAATGAGCAGTTCTTC. Together with reference TRBV11-3 and TRBJ2-1, the CDR3 gives the full variable domain: EAGVVQSPRYKIIEKKQPVAFWCNPISGHNTLYWYLQNLGQGPELLIRYENEEAVDDSQLPKDRFSAERLKGVDSTLKIQPAELGDSAVYLCASSLVGSSSSSSYNEQFFGPGTRLTVL.

The rearrangement joins TRBV5-4 to TRBJ2-3; D ambiguous. With 0 bases removed from V and 3 bases from J, the gap between germline ends came to 5 bases. CDR1 is SGHNT, CDR2 YYREEE, per germline (reference sequence). This CDR3 comprises 13 residues. In DNA, the CDR3 is TGTGCCAGCAGCTTGGACTTAACAGATACGCAGTATTTT. This sequence encodes CASSLDLTDTQYF.

This clone was observed a handful of times. The chain recombines TRBV4-3 with TRBJ1-3, with D tentatively TRBD1 (5 bases). Between the trimmed V and J ends, which lost 3 bases and 1 base, there was a span of 22 bases. The CDR3 totals 19 residues. Germline CDR1 LGHNA, CDR2 YSLEER. In DNA, the CDR3 is TGCGCCAGCAGCCACTCGCTCGGGGGACTTAAGCTTTCTGGAAACACCATATATTTT. It is translated as CASSHSLGGLKLSGNTIYF.

J is TRBJ1-5 and V is TRBV5-4; 9 bases align to TRBD1. The J segment lost 6 bases and the V segment lost 0 bases, leaving 7 bases of the junction unmatched. Germline V gene lookup returns CDR1 SGHNT and CDR2 YYREEE (reference sequence). The CDR3 contains 16 residues. CDR3 sequence (DNA): TGTGCCAGCAGCTTGGCGACAGGGGGGCGAGGTCAGCCCCAGCATTTT. Its protein product is CASSLATGGRGQPQHF.

The gene calls are TRBV27 and TRBJ2-5; 8 bases are a match to TRBD1. Germline trimming cut 6 bases from V and 3 bases from J; bases unmatched to any gene: 12. The length of the CDR3 is 16 residues. Per germline, CDR1 MNHEY and CDR2 SMNVEV (reference sequence). The DNA of the CDR3 is TGTGCCAGCAGCAGCTTGGGACAGGTGGCAAAAGAGACCCAGTACTTC. Protein product: CASSSLGQVAKETQYF.

The J gene is TRBJ1-3, the V gene TRBV19; D is ambiguous. There are 17 residues in the CDR3. CDR1 is LNHDA and CDR2 is SQIVND in the germline V gene (reference sequence). Trimming shortened V by 1 base and J by 0 bases, and 13 bases separated the two germline ends. CDR3 in amino acids: CASSIGVATVSGNTIYF. For the CDR3, the DNA is TGTGCCAGTAGTATAGGGGTCGCAACAGTCTCTGGAAACACCATATATTTT.

The chain carries TRBV19 and TRBJ2-2, with TRBD2 identical over 12 bases. The CDR3 is made up of 19 amino acids. V shed 7 bases, J shed 1 base, and the junction held 13 bases outside the gene matches. CDR1 is LNHDA, CDR2 SQIVND, per germline (reference sequence). CDR3 residues: CASTGGLLAGGWNTGELFF. Written as DNA, the CDR3 is TGTGCCAGTACCGGGGGGTTACTAGCGGGAGGCTGGAACACCGGGGAGCTGTTTTTT.

This chain joins TRBV6-5 and TRBJ2-7, with a tentative D call TRBD2 (6 bases). Germline CDR1 and CDR2: MNHEY and SVGAGI. This CDR3 has 14 amino acids. The V gene lost 6 bases and the J gene lost 7 bases, with 19 bases spanning the gap. This CDR3 is CASRRHPGEGEQYF. The CDR3 DNA reads as TGTGCCAGCAGACGCCACCCGGGGGAAGGGGAGCAGTACTTC.

CDR3 residues: CASSRLDRGGEQYF. CDR3 DNA: TGTGCCAGCAGCCGGCTCGACAGGGGAGGGGAGCAGTACTTC. V usage is TRBV7-6 and J usage is TRBJ2-7; perhaps TRBD1 as D (8 bases). The germline CDR1 and CDR2 sequences are SGHVS and FNYEAQ. The V and J ends lost 5 bases and 7 bases respectively, with 18 bases between them. The CDR3 consists of 14 residues.

The chain couples TRBV7-9 to TRBJ2-7, with D tentatively TRBD2 (5 bases). Per the germline V gene, CDR1 is SEHNR and CDR2 is FQNEAQ (reference sequence). The V end was cut by 3 bases, the J end by 3 bases, with 18 bases between. CDR3 size: 16 residues. CDR3 DNA sequence: TGTGCCAGCAGCTTTGGGAAGGCTAGCTCGAGCTACGAGCAGTACTTC. Its translation is CASSFGKASSSYEQYF.